This TCR beta chain was sequenced for a study of shared clonotypes between healthy human individuals. A single count supports this clone. Sorted-subset replicate PCR reactions were performed with around 200 ng DNA, corresponding to some 32,000 T cell genomes. Using immunoSEQ multiplex PCR, the repertoire was profiled, and TCRdb retains in-frame clones only, with some absent. The sample consists of under 2.5 million clones, 80% to 95% of them appearing once. Specimen: naive CD4+ T cells from PBMCs. The subset denotes: CD45RA+ positively selected. This TCR came from a man aged 18 to 29 in good health. Some clones in this sample may be carry-over from other donors' samples.

The CDR3 region is CASSLVPRLDDEQFF. CDR3 bases: TGTGCCAGCAGCTTAGTACCGCGACTAGACGATGAGCAGTTCTTC. The chain employs TRBV7-9 and TRBJ2-1, with D possibly matching TRBD2 (6 bases). There are 15 residues in the CDR3. Germline assignment: CDR1 SEHNR and CDR2 FQNEAQ (reference sequence). V lost 1 base and J lost 8, with 15 bases in between.